This TCR beta chain was captured in a study of tumor-infiltrating lymphocytes in primary liver carcinoma. Study information: The patients presented with primary liver carcinoma, which was managed through surgical resection. The patients comprised men and women between the ages of 30 and 69 years. Each sample had roughly 3.65 to 8 million productive TCRbeta reads regardless of tissue type.

Production of TCR beta cDNA used around 500 ng total RNA together with a constant-region primer. It was through three nested multiplex PCR rounds of slightly modified ARM-PCR that TCR beta libraries arose. TRBV1-TRBV30 forward and Cbeta reverse primers drove the first two roughly 10-cycle rounds. MiXCR, applied by TCRdb to the multiplex PCR reads, yields one record per CDR3 protein. The repertoire holds fewer than 400,000 distinct CDR3 sequences, with 55% to 65% as singletons. Extraction also yielded germline DNA, while blood RNA was obtained from unsorted whole blood. General study results and limits: Tumor tissue displayed a significantly greater top-250-clone fraction than blood (p = 0.039).

Note on this clonotype: Its antigen is currently unknown. Given a much more abundant clone one base away, this may be a read error.

Germline CDR1 MNHNS, CDR2 SASEGT. With 4 bases clipped from V and 4 bases from J, the junction kept 8 bases outside the gene matches. CDR3 size: 16 residues. The sequence came from a middle-aged man with primary liver carcinoma and hepatitis B virus infection. The source material was peripheral blood. The chain is built from TRBV6-1 and TRBJ2-3, with 10 positions matching TRBD2. The CDR3, as DNA: TGTGCCAGCAGTGGCCCTAGCGGGAGTGGGTCAGATACGCAGTATTTT. Translation gives CASSGPSGSGSDTQYF.